This TCR beta chain was identified during a study of identical twins. Trimming shortened V by 1 base and J by 7 bases, and 11 bases separated the two germline ends. The germline V gene has CDR1 MNHEY and CDR2 SMNVEV (reference sequence). CDR3 size: 13 residues. Overall study findings and caveats: Invariant T cells like MAIT and iNKT could partly confound the zero-insertion analyses.

TCRdb re-called the 5' RACE reads with MiXCR, one entry per CDR3 protein. The sample shows about 520,000 distinct CDR3 sequences, roughly a fifth of them seen only once. This clonotype showed up just a few times. The antigen remains unidentified. This same sample was also taken into another study, of T cells expressing NK-cell markers. That investigation notes: Repertoires of TCR beta were obtained from T cells sorted as CD3+CD56+NKG2C+, CD3+CD56+NKG2C- and CD3+CD56-NKG2C+. The study sequenced eight donors, seven HCMV-seropositive and one seronegative.

This clonotype was sampled from a woman younger than 35 in good health. The sample taken for sequencing was CD4+ T cells sorted from blood. The chain joins TRBV27 to TRBJ2-7; D may be TRBD2 (5 bases). CDR3 DNA sequence: TGTGCCAGCAGTTTATACGGACGGGGAGAGCAGTACTTC. Protein product: CASSLYGRGEQYF.